This TCR beta chain was captured in a study of molecular identifiers for immune sequencing clone quantification. Every naive CD8 library was made from between roughly 18,000 and 1,000,000 sorted cells with 10%, 30% or 50% RNA. Naive CD8 T cells were picked out by sorting for CD8+CD4-CCR7+CD45RA+. This clonotype was observed at least ten times. Antigen specificity is unknown. Bulk TCR library preparation followed previously described methods with listed TCR primers. Using its own MiXCR run on the PCR reads, TCRdb lists one record per CDR3 protein. The sample lists roughly 90,000 distinct CDR3 sequences, 19% seen once, with 0.7% to 0.95% in the top ten. Study results and limitations: Naive cells had under 1% of molecules in clones above 20 RNA copies, effectors over 97%.

The receptor comes from a human donor in good health. Some libraries in this study had Jurkat cell RNA spiked in. Sequenced material: naive CD8+ T cells from blood, with Jurkat cell RNA spiked in. Documented subset: FACS-sorted CD8+CD4-CCR7+CD45RA+ naive T cells.

The CDR3 DNA reads TGTGCCACCAGCAGCTTTCCAGGGGATCATGGCTACACCTTC. Protein: CATSSFPGDHGYTF. The rearrangement joins TRBV15 to TRBJ1-2, with D perhaps matching TRBD1 (6 bases). The CDR3 is 14 residues long. The germline V gene encodes CDR1 LNHNV and CDR2 YYDKDF (reference sequence). The V end lost 3 bases, the J end lost 6 bases, and 14 bases lay between the germline ends. Filled out from reference TRBV15 and TRBJ1-2, the complete variable domain reads DAMVIQNPRYQVTQFGKPVTLSCSQTLNHNVMYWYQQKSSQAPKLLFHYYDKDFNNEADTPDNFQSRRPNTSFCFLDIRSPGLGDTAMYLCATSSFPGDHGYTFGSGTRLTVV.